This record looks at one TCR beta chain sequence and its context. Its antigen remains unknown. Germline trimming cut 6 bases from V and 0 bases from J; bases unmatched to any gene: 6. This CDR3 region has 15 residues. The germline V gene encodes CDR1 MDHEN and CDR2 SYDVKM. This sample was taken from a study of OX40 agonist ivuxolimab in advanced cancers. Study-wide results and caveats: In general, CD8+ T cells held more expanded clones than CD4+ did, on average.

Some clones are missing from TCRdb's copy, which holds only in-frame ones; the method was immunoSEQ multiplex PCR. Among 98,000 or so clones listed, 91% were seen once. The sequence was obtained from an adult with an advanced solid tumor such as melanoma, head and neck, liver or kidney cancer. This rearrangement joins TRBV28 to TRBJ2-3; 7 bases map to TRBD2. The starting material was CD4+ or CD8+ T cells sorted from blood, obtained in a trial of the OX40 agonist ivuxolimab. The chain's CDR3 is CASSPAGTSTDTQYF. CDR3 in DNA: TGTGCCAGCAGCCCAGCGGGGACTAGCACAGATACGCAGTATTTT.